This entry lists 28 T cell receptor beta chains sequenced from one sample in a study of tumor and adjacent non-tumor tissue in lung cancer. This sample's RNA came from whole unsorted tissue. This non-tumor lung sample came from over 3 cm beyond the tumor edge. Three rounds of nested PCR, following a modified ARM-PCR protocol, produced the TCRbeta library. TCRdb itself ran the multiplex PCR reads through MiXCR, one entry per CDR3 protein. Of 75,000 to 80,000 distinct CDR3 sequences in the sample, approximately 82% are singletons; the top ten hold 40%. Material for sequencing was distant non-tumor lung tissue. The receptors come from a man aged 70-80 years with non-small cell lung cancer.

A word on this clonotype: A clone one base away is much larger, so this may be a read error. J is TRBJ2-5 and V is TRBV6-2 or TRBV6-3; D is undetermined. CDR1 MNHEY and CDR2 SVGEGT come from the germline V gene. The CDR3 spans 14 residues. The V end lost 8 bases, the J end lost 4 bases, and 17 bases lay between the germline ends. CDR3 amino acids: CASGRPRTAETQYF. The CDR3, as DNA: TGTGCCAGCGGCCGACCCCGGACGGCAGAGACCCAGTACTTC.

Concerning this clonotype: It may be a read error: a sequence one base away is much more abundant. This sequence joins TRBV6-1 and TRBJ1-4, with D possibly matching TRBD1 (5 bases). V lost 7 bases to trimming and J lost 6 bases, with 15 bases between them. The CDR3 has 14 residues. The germline gives CDR1 MNHNS, CDR2 SASEGT. CDR3 in amino acids: CASNRRAVDEKLFF. CDR3 nucleotides: TGTGCCAGCAATCGCAGGGCGGTTGATGAAAAACTGTTTTTT.

Notes on this clonotype: Compared with germline, one end of the junction differs, possibly owing to a read error. This chain links TRBV4-2 with TRBJ1-4, with a tentative D call TRBD1 (5 bases). CDR1 and CDR2 (germline): LGHNA, YNFKEQ. CDR3 length equals 17 residues. The CDR3, as DNA: TGTGCCAGCAGCCAAATACCGTTGGGGGTAGATAATGAAATACTGTTTTTT. Residues: CASSQIPLGVDNEILFF.

About this clonotype itself: At one end, the junction sequence differs from germline, possibly due to a read error. V usage is TRBV11-1 and J usage is TRBJ2-1; 9 bases are shared with TRBD2. CDR3 size: 14 residues. CDR1 SGHAT and CDR2 FQDESV come from the germline V gene (reference sequence). The CDR3 sequence: CASNLAGAYNEQFF. The CDR3 nucleotides read TGTGCCAGCAACTTAGCGGGGGCCTACAATGAGCAGTTCTTT.

Regarding this clonotype: At one boundary the junction diverges from the germline segment, which might be a read error. The CDR3 region has the DNA TGCAGCTTACTCCCATATGAGACAGGGTGGGACACAGATACGCTGTATTTT. It translates to CSLLPYETGWDTDTLYF. V and J are TRBV29-1 and TRBJ2-3; 7 bases agree with TRBD1. The V gene's germline CDR1 is SQVTM and CDR2 ANQGSEA. This CDR3 contains 17 residues.

Details on this clonotype: A much bigger clone sits one base away, suggesting this may be a read error. This chain joins TRBV12-3 or TRBV12-4 and TRBJ1-5; 11 positions agree with TRBD1. The CDR3 has 15 residues. CDR3 region: CANSLGTGGRQPQHF. CDR3 sequence (DNA): TGTGCCAACAGTTTAGGGACAGGGGGTCGGCAGCCCCAGCATTTT.

In regard to this clonotype: One end of the junction fails to match germline, which may point to a read error. This chain joins TRBV12-3 or TRBV12-4 and TRBJ1-5, with D tentatively TRBD1 (6 bases). The CDR3 is made up of 15 amino acids. Written as DNA, the CDR3 is TGTGTCAGCAGATTAGGGACATGGGGCAATCAGCCCCAGCATTTT. It encodes CVSRLGTWGNQPQHF.

About this clonotype itself: This could be a read error, since a much larger clone is one nucleotide away. Written as DNA, the CDR3 is TGTGCCAGCACCCCTACAGGGTTCTCGTACGAGCGGTACTTC. Translated, it gives CASTPTGFSYERYF. The V call is TRBV28, the J call TRBJ2-7; D might be TRBD1 (6 bases). Per germline, CDR1 MDHEN and CDR2 SYDVKM. The CDR3 is 14 amino acids.

Remarks on this clonotype: A read error may produce the germline difference seen at one junction end. The chain carries TRBV12-3 or TRBV12-4 and TRBJ2-2; TRBD2 aligns across 9 bases. The CDR3 sequence is 15 residues long. The CDR3 region has the DNA TGTGCCAGGAGTTCTAGCGGGGCGAACACCGGAGAGCTGTTTTTT. It codes for CARSSSGANTGELFF.

The chain recombines TRBV11-2 with TRBJ2-1, with TRBD2 as a possible D gene (7 bases). V shed 10 bases and J shed 13 bases, with 26 bases lying between them. The CDR3 extends over 14 amino acids. Germline lookup yields CDR1 SGHAT and CDR2 FQNNGV. CDR3 coding DNA: TGTGCCATCAACTTAGCTGGGGGGGCCAGTGTACAGTTCTTC. Residues: CAINLAGGASVQFF.

The sample holds a few counts of this clonotype. At one boundary the junction diverges from the germline segment, which might be a read error. This chain joins TRBV10-3 and TRBJ2-3; D remains ambiguous. CDR1 is ENHRY and CDR2 is SYGVKD in the germline V gene. The CDR3 runs to 14 residues. CDR3 amino acids: CAIRWGQELDMQYF. CDR3 bases: TGTGCCATCCGTTGGGGTCAGGAGTTAGATATGCAGTATTTT.

The chain carries TRBV5-4 and TRBJ2-7; tentatively, D is TRBD1 or TRBD2 (5 bases each). V shed 5 bases and J shed 4 bases, with 16 bases lying between them. The CDR3 runs to 14 residues. Germline V gives CDR1 SGHNT, CDR2 YYREEE (reference sequence). CDR3 sequence (DNA): TGTGCCAGCAGTGCGCCCGGCAGGGAGTACGAGCAGTACTTC. Amino acids: CASSAPGREYEQYF.

Worth noting for this clonotype: Being one base from a much bigger clone, this may be a read error. The chain has TRBV29-1 and TRBJ2-2; D gene uncertain. The V and J ends lost 8 bases and 0 bases respectively, with 10 bases between them. The CDR3 contains 13 residues. Germline V lookup: CDR1 SQVTM, CDR2 ANQGSEA. The CDR3 DNA is TGCAGCACCATGGTTTCGAACACCGGGGAGCTGTTTTTT. It encodes CSTMVSNTGELFF.

Note on this clonotype: A much bigger clone sits one base away, suggesting this may be a read error. This rearrangement joins TRBV20-1 to TRBJ1-1; weak D call: TRBD1 (5 bases). CDR1 and CDR2 from the germline V gene are DFQATT and SNEGSKA (reference sequence). The CDR3 runs to 14 residues. CDR3 bases: TGCAGTGGTAGAGAGGGACGGTGGAACACTGAAGCTTTCTTT. As protein: CSGREGRWNTEAFF.

Worth noting for this clonotype: At one boundary the junction diverges from the germline segment, which might be a read error. The chain employs TRBV29-1 and TRBJ1-1; no clear D. CDR1 is SQVTM, CDR2 ANQGSEA, per germline. The CDR3 covers 15 residues. The CDR3 bases are TGCAGCGTCTACACCTTGCAGGCAGCGAACACTGAAGTTTTCTTT. It translates to CSVYTLQAANTEVFF.

This clonotype came up once. Sequence at one end of the junction differs from germline and may be a read error. The chain joins TRBV6-6 to TRBJ1-2; D uncertain. This CDR3 is built from 13 residues. Germline CDR1 reads MNHNY; CDR2 reads SVGAGI (reference sequence). The CDR3 protein is CASSYSLASGYTF. DNA for the CDR3: TGCGCCAGCAGTTACTCATTAGCCAGTGGCTATACCTTC.

A word on this clonotype: The junction departs from the called germline gene at one end, perhaps through a read error. The rearrangement joins TRBV11-1 to TRBJ1-1; 7 bases are a match to TRBD1. Per germline, CDR1 SGHAT and CDR2 FQDESV (reference sequence). CDR3 size: 13 residues. The chain's CDR3 is CASSADRVTEAFF. Written as DNA, the CDR3 is TGTGCTAGCAGCGCCGACAGGGTCACTGAAGCTTTCTTT.

As regards this clonotype: One end of the junction fails to match germline, which may point to a read error. This rearrangement joins TRBV14 to TRBJ2-2, with D maybe TRBD1 (6 bases). Germline V lookup: CDR1 SGHDN, CDR2 FVKESK. This CDR3 has 13 amino acids. The CDR3 DNA is TGTACCAGCAGTCTGACAGGTCCCGGGGAGCTGTTTTTT. Amino acids: CTSSLTGPGELFF.

This clonotype is classed as medium-sized. V gene TRBV6-6 combines with J gene TRBJ2-1; TRBD2 matches at 9 bases. The germline V gene has CDR1 MNHNY and CDR2 SVGAGI (reference sequence). J was trimmed by 4 bases and V by 7 bases; bases with no gene match: 8. The CDR3 has 15 amino acids. The DNA for the CDR3 is TGTGCCAGCATTATGACTAGCGGCCCTTACAATGAGCAGTTCTTC. Protein sequence: CASIMTSGPYNEQFF.

A remark on this clonotype: Given the absence of the conserved phenylalanine or tryptophan at the CDR3 end, a read error is likely. The DNA is omitted, as the CDR3 cannot be located on it reliably, and the CDR3 follows TCRdb's listing. The chain employs TRBV4-2 and TRBJ1-4; TRBD1 is the table's D call and was not checked against the DNA. Germline CDR1 LGHNA, CDR2 YNFKEQ. Counting both end residues, the CDR3 totals 17 amino acids. CDR3 protein: CASSQVPLGVANEKLLI.

Remarks on this clonotype: The CDR3 carries no conserved terminal phenylalanine or tryptophan, so it likely arises from a read error. V and J are TRBV6-2 or TRBV6-3 and TRBJ2-7; 7 bases map to TRBD1. Germline V gene sequence: CDR1 MNHEY, CDR2 SVGEGT. The CDR3 consists of 15 residues. The V segment lost 7 bases and the J segment 3 bases; nucleotides outside the gene matches: 12. The CDR3 coding sequence is TGTGCCAGCATTATTAAGACAGGGTTTAACTACGAGCAGTACTCC. This translates into CASIIKTGFNYEQYS.

The V and J genes are TRBV29-1 and TRBJ2-1; a possible D gene is TRBD1 (5 bases). There are 14 residues in the CDR3. Trimming removed 7 bases at V and 13 bases at J, with 26 bases between. Germline V lookup: CDR1 SQVTM, CDR2 ANQGSEA. In DNA form, the CDR3 reads TGCAGCGCTGTGGGTAGGGGCACAAACATTGAACAGTTCTTC. This sequence encodes CSAVGRGTNIEQFF.

To note about this clonotype: The final CDR3 position lacks the conserved phenylalanine or tryptophan, pointing to a likely read error. The V gene is TRBV29-1, the J gene TRBJ2-7; tentatively, D is TRBD1 (5 bases). The ends were cut back, 4 bases at V and 5 bases at J, with 9 bases in the middle. The CDR3 runs to 11 residues. Germline V CDR1 and CDR2: SQVTM, ANQGSEA. In DNA form, the CDR3 reads TGCAGCGTTGCTCTAGGGGACGAGCAGTACCTC. Protein product: CSVALGDEQYL.

This CDR3 reads CASIYPLAGPSNTEAFF. The CDR3 DNA is TGTGCCAGCATTTATCCCTTGGCAGGGCCATCGAACACTGAAGCTTTCTTT. V is TRBV6-2 or TRBV6-3 and J is TRBJ1-1, with D maybe TRBD1 (5 bases). Germline CDR1 and CDR2: MNHEY and SVGEGT. This CDR3 has 17 residues. V was trimmed by 7 bases and J by 1 base, leaving 22 bases between them.

As for this clonotype: This sequence may be a read error, since a much larger clone differs from it by one base. The CDR3 spells CASSPRQITEELFF. CDR3 in DNA: TGTGCCAGCAGCCCCCGACAGATCACCGAGGAGCTGTTTTTT. The V call is TRBV9, the J call TRBJ2-2; D is possibly TRBD1 (5 bases). The CDR3 sequence is 14 residues long. Germline CDR1 is SGDLS and CDR2 is YYNGEE.

In the case of this clonotype: Its ends do not fully match the called genes, so a read error is possible. The gene calls are TRBV6-2 or TRBV6-3 and TRBJ2-6; D may match TRBD1 or TRBD2 (5 bases each). Per germline, CDR1 MNHEY and CDR2 SVGEGT. The CDR3 totals 12 residues. This CDR3 is CASRTGASVLPF. Here the CDR3 DNA reads TGTGCCAGCCGCACCGGGGCCAGCGTCCTGCCTTTC.

For this clonotype: The final CDR3 position lacks the conserved phenylalanine or tryptophan, pointing to a likely read error. V usage is TRBV6-6 and J usage is TRBJ2-7; TRBD2 aligns across 8 bases. Germline-derived CDR1 and CDR2 are MNHNY and SVGAGI (reference sequence). Trimming at V came to 0 bases and at J to 4 bases, leaving 8 bases not matched to a gene. This CDR3 is 16 amino acids long. In DNA form, the CDR3 reads TGTGCCAGCAGTTACTCCCGTCTCGGGAGGGGATACGAGCAGTACTCC. Encoded protein: CASSYSRLGRGYEQYS.

This clonotype is labeled medium-sized (0.01 to 0.1%). The J gene is TRBJ2-7, the V gene TRBV11-2; tentative D call: TRBD1 (6 bases). The CDR3 extends over 13 amino acids. CDR1 is SGHAT and CDR2 is FQNNGV in the germline V gene. Trimming took 4 bases from V and 5 from J, leaving 12 bases between them. The chain's CDR3 is CASSSNRVHEQYF. The CDR3 DNA reads as TGTGCCAGCAGCTCGAACAGGGTCCACGAGCAGTACTTC.